The 19 T cell receptor beta chains given below trace back to one sample, sequenced in a study of identical twins. TCRdb fed the 5' RACE reads into MiXCR, producing one record per CDR3 protein. Of a few hundred thousand distinct CDR3 sequences listed, under 9.5% were seen once; the top ten hold about 2.1%. This same sample was also taken into another study, of yellow fever vaccine responses in identical twins.

Sequencing input: memory (CD45RO+) T cells sorted from blood. These receptors came from a young woman in good health.

J is TRBJ2-5 and V is TRBV5-8; 8 bases are shared with TRBD2. Germline CDR1 and CDR2: SGHTS and YDEGEE. CDR3 size: 17 residues. V trimming: 0 bases; J trimming: 2 bases; junction bases outside the gene matches: 9. The CDR3 protein is CASSLALSAGGQETQYF. CDR3 nucleotides: TGTGCCAGCAGCTTGGCCCTTTCGGCGGGGGGACAAGAGACCCAGTACTTC.

The sample holds a few counts of this clonotype. The J gene is TRBJ1-3, the V gene TRBV5-1; D unclear. Per the germline V gene, CDR1 is SGHRS and CDR2 is YFSETQ. The CDR3 has 18 residues. V lost 0 bases and J lost 0, with 16 bases in between. CDR3 sequence: CASSLGLYGAASGNTIYF. CDR3 sequence (DNA): TGCGCCAGCAGCTTGGGGCTTTACGGAGCTGCCTCTGGAAACACCATATATTTT.

The sample holds many counts of this clonotype. V is TRBV12-3 or TRBV12-4 and J is TRBJ2-7, with 9 bases lining up with TRBD1. The CDR3 runs to 16 residues. Trimming cost V 6 bases and J 7 bases; bases outside gene matches: 16. CDR3 region: CASRPTGGGHLSEQYF. The CDR3 DNA reads as TGTGCCAGCAGACCTACAGGGGGCGGACATCTGTCGGAGCAGTACTTC.

Details on this clonotype: A much larger clone differs by one base, so this may be a read error. This CDR3 reads CASSPRQGGQETQYF. The CDR3 nucleotides are TGTGCCAGCAGCCCCAGACAGGGAGGTCAAGAGACCCAGTACTTC. This rearrangement joins TRBV7-7 to TRBJ2-5, with a possible D match to TRBD1 (7 bases). The CDR3 totals 15 residues. In germline, CDR1 is SSHAT, CDR2 FNYEAQ (reference sequence). The V end lost 5 bases, the J end lost 2 bases, and 15 bases lay between the germline ends.

This chain links TRBV18 with TRBJ2-5; D possibly uses TRBD1 or TRBD2 (5 bases each). The length of the CDR3 is 13 residues. V shed 6 bases and J shed 4 bases, with 12 bases lying between them. Germline V lookup: CDR1 KGHSH, CDR2 LQKENI. The CDR3 is CASSFPGTETQYF. The CDR3 region has the DNA TGTGCCAGCTCTTTCCCCGGGACAGAGACCCAGTACTTC. The variable domain in full, completed from reference TRBV18 and TRBJ2-5, reads NAGVMQNPRHLVRRRGQEARLRCSPMKGHSHVYWYRQLPEEGLKFMVYLQKENIIDESGMPKERFSAEFPKEGPSILRIQQVVRGDSAAYFCASSFPGTETQYFGPGTRLLVL.

The sample holds many counts of this clonotype. This chain uses TRBV11-2 with TRBJ1-4; D is unresolved. The germline V gene encodes CDR1 SGHAT and CDR2 FQNNGV. The V end was cut by 2 bases, the J end by 4 bases, with 14 bases between. This CDR3 has 16 residues. CDR3 sequence reads: CASSLSPGPNNEKLFF. CDR3 in DNA: TGTGCCAGCAGCTTAAGCCCCGGGCCTAATAATGAAAAACTGTTTTTT.

The sample holds a few counts of this clonotype. The chain combines TRBV28 with TRBJ1-5; possible D gene TRBD1, 6 bases. V was clipped by 6 bases and J by 2 bases, with 14 bases between them. Germline values: CDR1 MDHEN, CDR2 SYDVKM. The CDR3 runs 15 residues. The CDR3 DNA reads as TGTGCCAGCAGACAACAGGGTTTGCGCAATCAGCCCCAGCATTTT. It encodes CASRQQGLRNQPQHF.

The chain joins TRBV20-1 to TRBJ1-5; the D is unclear. V lost 5 bases, J lost 2 bases, and 7 bases lay in between. Germline values: CDR1 DFQATT, CDR2 SNEGSKA (reference sequence). CDR3 size: 12 residues. The CDR3 DNA reads as TGCAGTGCTCTTGGGGGCAATCAGCCCCAGCATTTT. Translation: CSALGGNQPQHF.

The chain joins TRBV29-1 to TRBJ1-1; D not resolved. This CDR3 is built from 14 residues. Germline V CDR1 and CDR2: SQVTM, ANQGSEA. Trimming left V 1 base short and J 0 bases short, with 9 bases between. CDR3 DNA sequence: TGCAGCGTTGAAGTGGCAGGAATGAACACTGAAGCTTTCTTT. This codes for CSVEVAGMNTEAFF.

There are many counts of this clonotype. The rearrangement uses TRBV24-1 and TRBJ1-1, with D possibly being TRBD1 (6 bases). V was trimmed by 7 bases and J by 1 base, leaving 12 bases between them. The CDR3 contains 14 residues. CDR1 is KGHDR, CDR2 SFDVKD, per germline. This CDR3 reads CATRSRGQNTEAFF. CDR3 nucleotides: TGTGCCACCAGATCCCGGGGGCAGAACACTGAAGCTTTCTTT.

In its sample, this clonotype was seen a few times. The chain employs TRBV24-1 and TRBJ2-1; weak D call: TRBD2 (6 bases). Germline-derived CDR1 and CDR2 are KGHDR and SFDVKD. Between the trimmed V and J ends, which lost 0 bases and 4 bases, there was a span of 18 bases. CDR3 length equals 18 residues. The CDR3 DNA sequence: TGTGCCACCAGTGATTTGGACGGGAGTGGTCTCACTTACAATGAGCAGTTCTTC. Its protein product is CATSDLDGSGLTYNEQFF.

This clonotype has more than one count but fewer than ten. The chain combines TRBV5-6 with TRBJ2-6; the D gene could be TRBD1 or TRBD2 (5 bases each). Germline lookup yields CDR1 SGHDT and CDR2 YYEEEE. Between the trimmed V and J ends, which lost 2 bases and 2 bases, there was a span of 8 bases. The CDR3 consists of 15 residues. Here the CDR3 reads CASSFGGPGANVLTF. DNA for the CDR3: TGTGCCAGCAGCTTTGGGGGTCCTGGGGCCAACGTCCTGACTTTC. The whole variable domain, remainder taken from reference TRBV5-6 and TRBJ2-6, is DAGVTQSPTHLIKTRGQQVTLRCSPKSGHDTVSWYQQALGQGPQFIFQYYEEEERQRGNFPDRFSGHQFPNYSSELNVNALLLGDSALYLCASSFGGPGANVLTFGAGSRLTVL.

This clonotype came up many times. The rearrangement uses TRBV11-2 and TRBJ1-2; TRBD1 aligns across 9 bases. The V gene end was trimmed by 5 bases and the J gene end by 5 bases; junction bases not matched to a gene: 3. The CDR3 runs 13 residues. Germline CDR1 is SGHAT and CDR2 is FQNNGV. As DNA, the CDR3 is TGTGCCAGCAGCCTCGGGACAGGGTATGGCTACACCTTC. Translation gives CASSLGTGYGYTF.

This clonotype was seen only a few times. V is TRBV9 and J is TRBJ2-5; the D gene is possibly TRBD2 (5 bases). CDR1 is SGDLS, CDR2 YYNGEE, per germline. CDR3 size: 13 residues. Deletions cut 4 bases from V and 7 bases from J, with 14 bases between. CDR3 coding DNA: TGTGCCAGCAGCCCCCCATCACTAGGGACCCAGTACTTC. Translating it yields CASSPPSLGTQYF.

Ten or more counts support this clonotype. This chain links TRBV29-1 with TRBJ2-5; 14 bases map to TRBD2. This CDR3 comprises 18 residues. Per the germline V gene, CDR1 is SQVTM and CDR2 is ANQGSEA. Trimming at V came to 0 bases and at J to 4 bases, leaving 10 bases not matched to a gene. Here the CDR3 reads CSVEEPGLAGVVGETQYF. DNA of the CDR3: TGCAGCGTTGAAGAACCGGGACTAGCGGGAGTCGTGGGAGAGACCCAGTACTTC.

The genes are TRBV6-1 and TRBJ1-1; unclear D gene. Per the germline V gene, CDR1 is MNHNS and CDR2 is SASEGT. The CDR3 is 13 amino acids. V lost 4 bases and J lost 5, with 11 bases in between. In DNA form, the CDR3 reads TGTGCCAGCAGTGGCGGGGAGATTACTGAAGCTTTCTTT. Translating it yields CASSGGEITEAFF.

This clonotype showed up just a few times. V gene TRBV12-3 or TRBV12-4 combines with J gene TRBJ2-5; possibly TRBD1 for D (6 bases). Between the trimmed V and J ends, which lost 1 base and 2 bases, there was a span of 11 bases. The CDR3 loop spans 15 amino acids. The CDR3 loop is CASSLGQTGQETQYF. CDR3 in DNA: TGTGCCAGCAGTTTAGGGCAGACAGGTCAAGAGACCCAGTACTTC.

The chain employs TRBV25-1 and TRBJ2-3, with 8 bases lining up with TRBD2. The germline CDR1 and CDR2 sequences are MGHDK and SYGVNS. This CDR3 comprises 17 residues. V shed 0 bases, J shed 3 bases, and the junction held 8 bases outside the gene matches. DNA of the CDR3: TGTGCCAGCAGTGAATATGCGGCGGGGGGCGGAACAGATACGCAGTATTTT. Translated: CASSEYAAGGGTDTQYF.

This clonotype was counted at least ten times. The chain is built from TRBV20-1 and TRBJ1-5; D not resolved. Germline CDR1 DFQATT, CDR2 SNEGSKA (reference sequence). The CDR3 contains 16 residues. The V end was cut by 0 bases, the J end by 4 bases, with 16 bases between. The CDR3 DNA is TGCAGTGCTAGAGATGACGGCCATAAGGTTAATCAGCCCCAGCATTTT. Translating gives CSARDDGHKVNQPQHF.